A single sample gave rise to the 31 T cell receptor beta chains below, sequenced in a study of CD8+ T cells in alopecia areata. Extraction of RNA preceded its reverse transcription into cDNA, which served as the sequencing template. The assay was immunoSEQ multiplex PCR, and TCRdb's table has in-frame clones only and misses some. This repertoire shows about 180,000 clones, about 55% found once; its top ten account for about 10%. Treatment indicated: oral pan-JAK inhibitor, 5-10 mg twice daily. Sequencing used CD8+ T cells sorted from blood, obtained at week 24, from a patient treated with tofacitinib. These receptors all come from a human donor with alopecia areata.

The chain has TRBV10-2 and TRBJ1-2; the D is unclear. Germline lookup yields CDR1 WSHSY and CDR2 SAAADI. This CDR3 has 16 amino acids. Trimming removed 3 bases at V and 7 bases at J, with 21 bases between. The CDR3 here is CASSEGAARVVGGYTF. CDR3 DNA sequence: TGCGCCAGCAGTGAAGGTGCGGCCCGAGTTGTTGGTGGCTACACCTTC.

A few counts support this clone. The chain uses TRBV29-1 and TRBJ2-7, with D possibly matching TRBD1 (6 bases). Germline V gene lookup returns CDR1 SQVTM and CDR2 ANQGSEA. The V and J ends lost 6 bases and 0 bases respectively, with 9 bases between them. The CDR3 runs 12 residues. The CDR3 sequence: CSVTDSSYEQYF. DNA for the CDR3: TGCAGCGTCACGGACAGCTCCTACGAGCAGTACTTC.

The chain carries TRBV4-3 and TRBJ2-7, with 7 positions matching TRBD2. Trimming took 0 bases from V and 4 from J; bases not matched to a gene: 6. The CDR3 extends over 15 amino acids. Germline V gene data show CDR1 as LGHNA and CDR2 as YSLEER. The CDR3, as DNA: TGCGCCAGCAGCCAAGATCGGGAGGTAGGGTACGAGCAGTACTTC. This codes for CASSQDREVGYEQYF.

This clone was counted a few times. The chain carries TRBV25-1 and TRBJ1-1, with D possibly TRBD1 on 5 matching bases. The CDR3 contains 13 residues. The ends were cut back, 0 bases at V and 6 bases at J, with 8 bases in the middle. CDR1 is MGHDK, CDR2 SYGVNS, per germline. CDR3 nucleotides: TGTGCCAGCAGTGAATATGGGGCCTCTGAAGCTTTCTTT. This gives the protein CASSEYGASEAFF. Full variable domain (missing parts from reference TRBV25-1 and TRBJ1-1): EADIYQTPRYLVIGTGKKITLECSQTMGHDKMYWYQQDPGMELHLIHYSYGVNSTEKGDLSSESTVSRIRTEHFPLTLESARPSHTSQYLCASSEYGASEAFFGQGTRLTVV.

The chain is built from TRBV7-9 and TRBJ1-5, with a tentative D call TRBD1 (5 bases). The germline V and J ends were trimmed by 7 bases and 6 bases, with 10 bases remaining between them. Germline CDR1 SEHNR, CDR2 FQNEAQ (reference sequence). This CDR3 region has 12 residues. CDR3 in amino acids: CASNSGGQPQHF. The CDR3 nucleotides are TGTGCCAGCAACTCCGGGGGTCAGCCCCAGCATTTT.

This clone is a singleton in its sample. The J gene is TRBJ2-3, the V gene TRBV5-6; 7 bases map to TRBD1. CDR3 size: 17 residues. The germline CDR1 and CDR2 sequences are SGHDT and YYEEEE. The V gene end was trimmed by 3 bases and the J gene end by 5 bases; junction bases not matched to a gene: 15. Here the CDR3 reads CASSSAGGNFQVDTQYF. CDR3 bases: TGTGCCAGCAGCTCCGCAGGGGGTAATTTTCAAGTAGATACGCAGTATTTT.

This clone was counted a few times. The CDR3 region is CASSQERYRETQYF. The CDR3 DNA follows: TGCGCCAGCAGCCAAGAGAGGTATCGAGAGACCCAGTACTTC. The genes are TRBV4-3 and TRBJ2-5; D is unresolved. Trimming shortened V by 0 bases and J by 4 bases, and 9 bases separated the two germline ends. CDR3 length: 14 residues. CDR1 and CDR2 from the germline V gene are LGHNA and YSLEER.

This clone was detected only a few times. CDR3 sequence reads: CASSLEDNEQFF. The CDR3 DNA follows: TGTGCCAGCAGCTTAGAGGACAATGAGCAGTTCTTC. The V call is TRBV7-9, the J call TRBJ2-1; D not resolved. Germline V gene lookup returns CDR1 SEHNR and CDR2 FQNEAQ (reference sequence). The CDR3 has 12 residues. The ends were cut back, 1 base at V and 5 bases at J, with 3 bases in the middle. Combining the CDR3 with reference TRBV7-9 and TRBJ2-1 gives the whole variable domain DTGVSQNPRHKITKRGQNVTFRCDPISEHNRLYWYRQTLGQGPEFLTYFQNEAQLEKSRLLSDRFSAERPKGSFSTLEIQRTEQGDSAMYLCASSLEDNEQFFGPGTRLTVL.

V is TRBV11-2 and J is TRBJ2-7; 10 nucleotides align to TRBD2. The CDR3 length is 16 residues. Germline assignment: CDR1 SGHAT and CDR2 FQNNGV. Trimming took 5 bases from V and 1 from J; bases not matched to a gene: 8. The CDR3 loop is CASSPKLLAGSYEQYF. The CDR3 region has the DNA TGTGCCAGCAGCCCCAAGCTACTAGCGGGGTCCTACGAGCAGTACTTC. The variable domain in full, with the rest retrieved from reference TRBV11-2 and TRBJ2-7, is EAGVAQSPRYKIIEKRQSVAFWCNPISGHATLYWYQQILGQGPKLLIQFQNNGVVDDSQLPKDRFSAERLKGVDSTLKIQPAKLEDSAVYLCASSPKLLAGSYEQYFGPGTRLTVT.

This chain uses TRBV16 with TRBJ1-2, with TRBD1 as a possible D gene (6 bases). V lost 0 bases, J lost 3 bases, and 8 bases lay in between. Germline CDR1 KGHSY, CDR2 FQNENV. CDR3 length equals 14 residues. The CDR3 loop is CASSQSTGDYGYTF. CDR3 coding DNA: TGTGCCAGCAGCCAATCGACAGGCGACTATGGCTACACCTTC.

This clone was recorded a few times. The genes are TRBV29-1 and TRBJ2-7; 8 nucleotides align to TRBD2. The germline V gene has CDR1 SQVTM and CDR2 ANQGSEA. The CDR3 sequence is 14 residues long. The V segment lost 6 bases and the J segment 5 bases; nucleotides outside the gene matches: 12. Written as DNA, the CDR3 is TGCAGCGTCCTTGGGCGGGGGGCCGCCCACGAGCAGTACTTC. It encodes CSVLGRGAAHEQYF.

The chain carries TRBV27 and TRBJ2-1; no firm D call. This CDR3 contains 12 residues. Trimming shortened V by 5 bases and J by 5 bases, and 7 bases separated the two germline ends. Germline-derived CDR1 and CDR2 are MNHEY and SMNVEV (reference sequence). The CDR3 sequence is CASSHANNEQFF. CDR3 in DNA: TGTGCCAGCAGTCATGCGAACAATGAGCAGTTCTTC.

V and J are TRBV6-6 and TRBJ2-1; either TRBD1 or TRBD2 may supply D (5 bases each). Germline CDR1 is MNHNY and CDR2 is SVGAGI (reference sequence). This CDR3 has 15 amino acids. Trimming took off 5 bases at V and 4 bases at J, with 15 bases between the two ends. The CDR3 spells CASSAGHGGYNEQFF. CDR3 bases: TGTGCCAGCAGTGCTGGACATGGCGGGTACAATGAGCAGTTCTTC.

This clone was seen a few times. The chain employs TRBV29-1 and TRBJ2-7, with D possibly matching TRBD1 (5 bases). Germline CDR1 is SQVTM and CDR2 is ANQGSEA. The CDR3 contains 14 residues. The germline V and J ends were trimmed by 2 bases and 0 bases, with 11 bases remaining between them. The CDR3 DNA reads TGCAGCGTTGAATCTACAGGCACCTCCTACGAGCAGTACTTC. Translation gives CSVESTGTSYEQYF.

This clone was observed a few times. The chain is built from TRBV19 and TRBJ1-1, with a tentative D call TRBD1 (6 bases). In germline, CDR1 is LNHDA, CDR2 SQIVND (reference sequence). Trimming pared 7 bases from V and 4 bases from J, leaving 16 bases between. The CDR3 runs 14 residues. CDR3 bases: TGTGCCAGTACCTCAGCGGGGGGCCGCACTGAAGCTTTCTTT. Amino acid sequence: CASTSAGGRTEAFF.

In DNA form, the CDR3 reads TGTGCCAGCAGCTGGGATGGGACCCAGTACTTC. Its protein is CASSWDGTQYF. The chain uses TRBV5-4 and TRBJ2-5, with D uncertain. With 3 bases removed from V and 7 bases from J, the gap between germline ends came to 7 bases. This CDR3 is built from 11 residues. Germline lookup yields CDR1 SGHNT and CDR2 YYREEE (reference sequence).

The V gene is TRBV27, the J gene TRBJ2-4; D possibly matches TRBD1 or TRBD2 (5 bases each). The germline gives CDR1 MNHEY, CDR2 SMNVEV (reference sequence). V was clipped by 2 bases and J by 6 bases, with 17 bases between them. The CDR3 consists of 16 residues. CDR3 nucleotide sequence: TGTGCCAGCAGTTTACAGGGCGAGGGGTCGGGAAACATTCAGTACTTC. It specifies CASSLQGEGSGNIQYF.

This clone was observed a few times. The chain uses TRBV4-3 and TRBJ2-7, with 8 bases that match TRBD2. With V trimmed by 0 bases and J by 2 bases, 6 bases remained unmatched. The germline V gene has CDR1 LGHNA and CDR2 YSLEER. This CDR3 contains 16 residues. CDR3 DNA sequence: TGCGCCAGCAGCCAAGACCCCCGGGGGGGAACCTACGAGCAGTACTTC. Protein sequence: CASSQDPRGGTYEQYF.

This rearrangement joins TRBV4-3 to TRBJ2-7, with 7 positions matching TRBD1. The ends lost 0 bases at V and 0 bases at J; junction bases unmatched: 5. Germline-derived CDR1 and CDR2 are LGHNA and YSLEER. This CDR3 comprises 16 residues. As DNA, the CDR3 is TGCGCCAGCAGCCAAGATAGGGGACAGAGCTCCTACGAGCAGTACTTC. Its protein is CASSQDRGQSSYEQYF.

The rearrangement joins TRBV4-3 to TRBJ1-1, with unresolved D. Germline CDR1 is LGHNA and CDR2 is YSLEER. V was pared by 0 bases and J by 3 bases, with 14 bases between. There are 16 residues in the CDR3. The CDR3 sequence: CASSQDFPGGYTEAFF. The CDR3, as DNA: TGCGCCAGCAGCCAAGATTTCCCCGGAGGCTACACTGAAGCTTTCTTT.

The chain uses TRBV19 and TRBJ2-1; no reliable D call. Germline CDR1 reads LNHDA; CDR2 reads SQIVND (reference sequence). The length of the CDR3 is 11 residues. Trimming stripped 7 bases from V and 5 bases from J, with 6 bases between. The CDR3 reads CASMVDNEQFF. CDR3 in DNA: TGTGCCAGTATGGTGGACAATGAGCAGTTCTTC.

The V gene is TRBV11-1, the J gene TRBJ1-5; no reliable D call. The CDR3 extends over 13 amino acids. Germline-derived CDR1 and CDR2 are SGHAT and FQDESV (reference sequence). With 6 bases removed from V and 7 bases from J, the gap between germline ends came to 13 bases. The CDR3 DNA follows: TGTGCCAGCAGTCTGGACTTCGGGCAGCCCCAGCATTTT. This sequence encodes CASSLDFGQPQHF.

This clone was picked up a small number of times. The chain combines TRBV15 with TRBJ2-1; 9 bases are a match to TRBD1. The junction had 9 bases not matched to a gene; V was cut back by 5 bases and J by 7 bases. The CDR3 runs to 15 residues. Germline V gene data show CDR1 as LNHNV and CDR2 as YYDKDF (reference sequence). As DNA, the CDR3 is TGTGCCACCAGCCCCCTTGGTGGACAGGGGAATGAGCAGTTCTTC. This sequence encodes CATSPLGGQGNEQFF.

V is TRBV2 and J is TRBJ1-5, with D possibly matching TRBD1 (6 bases). The CDR3 is 15 residues long. CDR1 and CDR2 from the germline V gene are SNHLY and FYNNEI. V was pared by 0 bases and J by 7 bases, with 13 bases between. The CDR3 DNA is TGTGCCAGCAGTGAAGCGCAAGGGGGACGGCAGCCCCAGCATTTT. As protein: CASSEAQGGRQPQHF.

This clone came up once. The gene calls are TRBV11-2 and TRBJ1-5, with D tentatively TRBD1 (5 bases). From germline, CDR1 is SGHAT and CDR2 FQNNGV. The CDR3 contains 15 residues. V gave up 5 bases and J gave up 0 bases, with 11 bases separating them. The CDR3 region is CASSAGPYSNQPQHF. The CDR3 nucleotides are TGTGCCAGCAGCGCAGGGCCTTATAGCAATCAGCCCCAGCATTTT.

The chain joins TRBV11-2 to TRBJ2-7, with D perhaps TRBD1 or TRBD2 (5 bases each). V lost 1 base and J 7 bases, leaving 11 bases between the germline ends. CDR3 length equals 13 residues. Per germline, CDR1 SGHAT and CDR2 FQNNGV. In nucleotides, the CDR3 is TGTGCCAGCAGCTTAGGAGGGGAATTAGAGCAGTACTTC. Translated: CASSLGGELEQYF. Supplemented by reference TRBV11-2 and TRBJ2-7, the full variable domain reads EAGVAQSPRYKIIEKRQSVAFWCNPISGHATLYWYQQILGQGPKLLIQFQNNGVVDDSQLPKDRFSAERLKGVDSTLKIQPAKLEDSAVYLCASSLGGELEQYFGPGTRLTVT.

J is TRBJ2-7 and V is TRBV14; TRBD1 matches 8 bases. Per the germline V gene, CDR1 is SGHDN and CDR2 is FVKESK. This CDR3 is 15 amino acids long. V shed 4 bases and J 6 bases; nucleotides not matched to a gene: 11. CDR3 in amino acids: CASSLISGQGGEQYF. For the CDR3, the DNA is TGTGCCAGCAGCCTCATCTCTGGACAGGGAGGCGAGCAGTACTTC.

This chain connects TRBV11-1 to TRBJ1-5; D is ambiguous. The germline V gene has CDR1 SGHAT and CDR2 FQDESV (reference sequence). The CDR3 runs 13 residues. Trimming stripped 4 bases from V and 3 bases from J, with 7 bases between. The CDR3 region has the DNA TGTGCCAGCAGCTACACCACCAATCAGCCCCAGCATTTT. As protein: CASSYTTNQPQHF.

This clone was counted once. The rearrangement links TRBV27 to TRBJ2-2, with TRBD1 matching 7 bases. V dropped 0 bases and J dropped 0; count of bases not matched to a gene: 4. Germline V CDR1 and CDR2: MNHEY, SMNVEV (reference sequence). This CDR3 contains 17 residues. This CDR3 reads CASSLSVGTANTGELFF. Written as DNA, the CDR3 is TGTGCCAGCAGTTTATCGGTAGGGACAGCGAACACCGGGGAGCTGTTTTTT.

The chain carries TRBV29-1 and TRBJ1-1, with D hard to call. Germline V gene lookup returns CDR1 SQVTM and CDR2 ANQGSEA. CDR3 length: 11 amino acids. V was trimmed by 3 bases and J by 6 bases, leaving 8 bases between them. CDR3 sequence (DNA): TGCAGCGTTGATGGTGGACCTGAAGCTTTCTTT. Amino acid sequence: CSVDGGPEAFF.

A few counts support this clone. The chain recombines TRBV6-5 with TRBJ2-2; no definite D call. The CDR3 runs 12 residues. The V end was cut by 3 bases, the J end by 7 bases, with 6 bases between. The germline V gene encodes CDR1 MNHEY and CDR2 SVGAGI. The CDR3 spells CASSYIGGELFF. The CDR3 DNA reads TGTGCCAGCAGTTATATTGGCGGGGAGCTGTTTTTT.